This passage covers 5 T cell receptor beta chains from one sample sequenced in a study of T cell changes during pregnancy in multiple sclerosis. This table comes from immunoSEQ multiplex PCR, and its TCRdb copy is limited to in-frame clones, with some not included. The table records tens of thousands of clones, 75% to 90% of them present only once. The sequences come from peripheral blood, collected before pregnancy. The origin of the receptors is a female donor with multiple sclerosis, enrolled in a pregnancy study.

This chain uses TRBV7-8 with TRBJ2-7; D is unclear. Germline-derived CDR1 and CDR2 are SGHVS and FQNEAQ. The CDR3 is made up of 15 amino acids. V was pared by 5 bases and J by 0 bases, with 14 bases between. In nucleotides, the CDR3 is TGTGCCAGCAGCCCCCAACTATCGGACTCCTACGAGCAGTACTTC. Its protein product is CASSPQLSDSYEQYF.

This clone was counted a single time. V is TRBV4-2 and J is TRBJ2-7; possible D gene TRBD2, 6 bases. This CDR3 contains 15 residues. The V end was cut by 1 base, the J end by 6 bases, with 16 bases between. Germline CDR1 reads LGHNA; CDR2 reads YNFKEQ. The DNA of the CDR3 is TGTGCCAGCAGCCAAGGTTCGGCGGGGCTCAGCGAGCAGTACTTC. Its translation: CASSQGSAGLSEQYF.

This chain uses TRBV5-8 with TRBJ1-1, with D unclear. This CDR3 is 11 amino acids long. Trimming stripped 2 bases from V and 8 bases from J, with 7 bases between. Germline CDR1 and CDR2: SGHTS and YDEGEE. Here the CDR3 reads CASSFTKEAFF. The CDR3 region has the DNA TGTGCCAGCAGCTTTACTAAGGAAGCTTTCTTT.

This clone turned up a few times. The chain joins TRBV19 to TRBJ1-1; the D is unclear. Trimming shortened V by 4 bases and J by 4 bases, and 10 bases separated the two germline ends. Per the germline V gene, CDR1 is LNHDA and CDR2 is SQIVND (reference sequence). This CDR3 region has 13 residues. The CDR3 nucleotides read TGTGCCAGTAGTACCGTTGAGGGCACTGAAGCTTTCTTT. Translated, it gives CASSTVEGTEAFF.

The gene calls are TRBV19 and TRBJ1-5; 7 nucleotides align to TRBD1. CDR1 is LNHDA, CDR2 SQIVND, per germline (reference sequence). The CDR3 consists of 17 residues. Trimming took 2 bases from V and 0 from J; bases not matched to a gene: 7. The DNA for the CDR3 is TGTGCCAGTAGTATAAAGGGGGCGACAGATAGCAATCAGCCCCAGCATTTT. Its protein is CASSIKGATDSNQPQHF.